Below, 14 T cell receptor beta chains from the same sample are listed, as sequenced in a study of shared T cell receptors in the human thymus. Profiled with immunoSEQ multiplex PCR; TCRdb holds only in-frame clones, not every one. The table includes approximately 760,000 clones, 70% to 90% detected once. Separately, the same data were catalogued under a study of human thymus T cells.

The sample comprised thymocytes. Receptors were obtained from a girl in the first two years of life with a congenital heart defect.

This chain joins TRBV7-8 and TRBJ1-5, with TRBD1 matching over 8 bases. The CDR3 has 18 amino acids. Trimming took 5 bases from V and 0 from J; bases not matched to a gene: 12. CDR1 and CDR2 (germline): SGHVS, FQNEAQ. CDR3 amino acids: CASSLRSTGVHSNQPQHF. The CDR3 region has the DNA TGTGCCAGCAGCCTCCGGTCGACAGGGGTGCATAGCAATCAGCCCCAGCATTTT.

Only a few counts were recorded for this clone. The chain employs TRBV5-1 and TRBJ2-3; the match to TRBD2 covers 9 bases. Germline values: CDR1 SGHRS, CDR2 YFSETQ. The CDR3 has 19 amino acids. After removal of 3 bases from V and 2 bases from J, the junction contained 16 bases not matched to a gene. CDR3 bases: TGCGCCAGCAGCTCGCCTGTCCCCATAGCGGGGGCTCCCACAGATACGCAGTATTTT. Protein product: CASSSPVPIAGAPTDTQYF.

The CDR3 is CASSQEGGQLEQYF. The CDR3 DNA reads as TGTGCCAGCAGCCAAGAGGGCGGACAGCTCGAGCAGTACTTC. The chain combines TRBV14 with TRBJ2-7, with D perhaps matching TRBD1 (6 bases). Trimming stripped 0 bases from V and 6 bases from J, with 12 bases between. The CDR3 has 14 amino acids. Germline V gives CDR1 SGHDN, CDR2 FVKESK.

J is TRBJ2-7 and V is TRBV5-8, with D maybe TRBD1 (5 bases). The CDR3 is 14 amino acids. V lost 6 bases, J lost 6 bases, and 19 bases lay in between. The germline CDR1 and CDR2 sequences are SGHTS and YDEGEE. The CDR3 here is CASTTTRVLCEQYF. In DNA, the CDR3 is TGTGCCAGCACCACGACCAGGGTTCTCTGCGAGCAGTACTTC.

The V and J genes are TRBV19 and TRBJ1-2, with 8 bases lining up with TRBD1. Germline loops: CDR1 LNHDA, CDR2 SQIVND (reference sequence). The V segment lost 4 bases and the J segment 4 bases; nucleotides outside the gene matches: 11. The CDR3 loop spans 16 amino acids. In DNA, the CDR3 is TGTGCCAGTAGTACGTCCCGGGACAGGAATTTCTATGGCTACACCTTC. Residues: CASSTSRDRNFYGYTF. Full variable domain (remainder filled in from reference TRBV19 and TRBJ1-2): DGGITQSPKYLFRKEGQNVTLSCEQNLNHDAMYWYRQDPGQGLRLIYYSQIVNDFQKGDIAEGYSVSREKKESFPLTVTSAQKNPTAFYLCASSTSRDRNFYGYTFGSGTRLTVV.

Note on this clone: The same CDR3 also results from other DNA sequences found in this sample. The V gene is TRBV6-5, the J gene TRBJ1-6; D possibly corresponds to TRBD1 (5 bases). Germline V lookup: CDR1 MNHEY, CDR2 SVGAGI. This CDR3 is 14 amino acids long. Trimming pared 5 bases from V and 13 bases from J, leaving 18 bases between. The CDR3 region is CASSRGRDISPLHF. Written as DNA, the CDR3 is TGTGCCAGCAGTAGGGGCAGGGATATATCCCCCCTCCACTTT.

This clone was detected only once. The chain uses TRBV6-4 and TRBJ2-1; a weak D match, TRBD2 (5 bases). CDR3 size: 14 residues. The germline V and J ends were trimmed by 2 bases and 8 bases, with 13 bases remaining between them. CDR1 is MRHNA and CDR2 is SNTAGT in the germline V gene. The CDR3 region has the DNA TGTGCCAGCAGTGACCTGCCCGGGGTCGATGAGCAGTTCTTC. It is translated as CASSDLPGVDEQFF.

This clone was observed a single time. The V call is TRBV10-3, the J call TRBJ1-1; D gene uncertain. Germline V gene sequence: CDR1 ENHRY, CDR2 SYGVKD. This CDR3 spans 17 amino acids. Trimming removed 3 bases at V and 0 bases at J, with 17 bases between. CDR3 DNA sequence: TGTGCCATCAGTGACCTGGGCCCTCCTCCGATGAACACTGAAGCTTTCTTT. This sequence encodes CAISDLGPPPMNTEAFF.

This clone was seen just once. The chain links TRBV5-4 to TRBJ2-3; 12 bases map to TRBD2. The CDR3 runs to 16 residues. The V and J ends lost 4 bases and 5 bases, in that order; junction bases with no gene match: 8. Germline V lookup: CDR1 SGHNT, CDR2 YYREEE (reference sequence). CDR3 in amino acids: CASSALAGGRGDTQYF. CDR3 nucleotides: TGTGCCAGCAGCGCTCTAGCGGGGGGGCGAGGAGATACGCAGTATTTT.

The rearrangement joins TRBV7-9 to TRBJ1-6, with unresolved D. Germline V gene sequence: CDR1 SEHNR, CDR2 FQNEAQ (reference sequence). The CDR3 spans 12 residues. V dropped 4 bases and J dropped 6 bases, with 4 bases sitting between them. CDR3 region: CASSYINSPLHF. As DNA, the CDR3 is TGTGCCAGCAGCTACATTAATTCACCCCTCCACTTT.

This rearrangement joins TRBV11-2 to TRBJ2-7, with TRBD1 as a possible D gene (6 bases). CDR1 and CDR2 (germline): SGHAT, FQNNGV. The CDR3 is 17 amino acids. Written as DNA, the CDR3 is TGTGCTTCGACAAACAATACAGGGCGCCAGAGCTCCTACGAGCAGTACTTC. Translated, it gives CASTNNTGRQSSYEQYF.

This chain links TRBV27 with TRBJ2-1; 7 bases fit TRBD1. CDR1 and CDR2 from the germline V gene are MNHEY and SMNVEV (reference sequence). The CDR3 contains 14 residues. J gave up 5 bases and V 7 bases, and 8 bases lay outside the gene matches. The CDR3 nucleotides read TGTGCCAGCACCCCGGGACAGCAAGACAATGAGCAGTTCTTC. This gives the protein CASTPGQQDNEQFF.

The chain employs TRBV9 and TRBJ1-2; a possible D gene is TRBD1 (6 bases). The CDR3 is made up of 14 amino acids. V dropped 0 bases and J dropped 3 bases, with 9 bases sitting between them. CDR1 and CDR2 (germline): SGDLS, YYNGEE. The CDR3 sequence is CASSVESGDYGYTF. As DNA, the CDR3 is TGTGCCAGCAGCGTAGAGTCAGGGGACTATGGCTACACCTTC.

CDR3 region: CASSPPPDFAFYEQYF. The CDR3, as DNA: TGTGCCAGCAGCCCCCCCCCGGACTTCGCCTTCTACGAGCAGTACTTC. V gene TRBV5-6 combines with J gene TRBJ2-7; D may be TRBD2 (5 bases). The CDR3 runs 16 residues. Trimming shortened V by 4 bases and J by 3 bases, and 20 bases separated the two germline ends. CDR1 and CDR2 (germline): SGHDT, YYEEEE. The full variable domain, with the rest looked up from reference TRBV5-6 and TRBJ2-7, is DAGVTQSPTHLIKTRGQQVTLRCSPKSGHDTVSWYQQALGQGPQFIFQYYEEEERQRGNFPDRFSGHQFPNYSSELNVNALLLGDSALYLCASSPPPDFAFYEQYFGPGTRLTVT.